This paragraph covers one T cell receptor beta chain sequence. Antigen unknown. The V gene's germline CDR1 is MDHEN and CDR2 SYDVKM. The CDR3 is made up of 14 amino acids. Trimming cost V 1 base and J 8 bases, with 12 bases left between them. These data come from a study of cytomegalovirus exposure and HLA in healthy donors. TCRdb's copy holds only in-frame clones and misses some; the assay was immunoSEQ multiplex PCR. The sample contains around 95,000 clones, less than 85% of which appear only once. The study's findings and limits: The tendency of first-cohort TCR clusters to co-occur in the 95 to 150 validation repertoires was the finding of a later analysis.

The genes are TRBV28 and TRBJ2-1, with D possibly being TRBD1 (5 bases). The source material was PBMCs. The TCR comes from a man between 18 and 29 years old in good health and CMV-seropositive. The CDR3 loop reads CASSLYGPGYEQFF. CDR3 DNA sequence: TGTGCCAGCAGTTTATATGGGCCAGGGTATGAGCAGTTCTTC.